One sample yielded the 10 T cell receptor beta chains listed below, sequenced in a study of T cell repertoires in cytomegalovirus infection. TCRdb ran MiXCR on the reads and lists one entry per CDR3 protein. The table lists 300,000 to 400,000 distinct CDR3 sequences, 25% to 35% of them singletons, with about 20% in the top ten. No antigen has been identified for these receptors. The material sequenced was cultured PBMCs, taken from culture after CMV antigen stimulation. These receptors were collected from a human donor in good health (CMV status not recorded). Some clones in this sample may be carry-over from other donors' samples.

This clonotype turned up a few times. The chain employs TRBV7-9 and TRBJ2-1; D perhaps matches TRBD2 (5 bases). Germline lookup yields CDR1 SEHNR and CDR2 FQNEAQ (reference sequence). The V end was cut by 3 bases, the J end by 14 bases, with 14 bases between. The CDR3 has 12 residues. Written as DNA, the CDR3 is TGTGCCAGCAGCTTGGACGTATCCGGGGAGTTCTTC. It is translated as CASSLDVSGEFF. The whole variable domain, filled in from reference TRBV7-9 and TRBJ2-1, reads DTGVSQNPRHKITKRGQNVTFRCDPISEHNRLYWYRQTLGQGPEFLTYFQNEAQLEKSRLLSDRFSAERPKGSFSTLEIQRTEQGDSAMYLCASSLDVSGEFFGPGTRLTVL.

The CDR3 region is CASSFQQGWDQPQHF. CDR3 in DNA: TGTGCCAGCAGTTTCCAACAGGGGTGGGATCAGCCCCAGCATTTT. The chain couples TRBV27 to TRBJ1-5; 7 bases match TRBD1. The CDR3 runs 15 residues. V dropped 3 bases and J dropped 5; count of bases not matched to a gene: 7. The germline gives CDR1 MNHEY, CDR2 SMNVEV (reference sequence).

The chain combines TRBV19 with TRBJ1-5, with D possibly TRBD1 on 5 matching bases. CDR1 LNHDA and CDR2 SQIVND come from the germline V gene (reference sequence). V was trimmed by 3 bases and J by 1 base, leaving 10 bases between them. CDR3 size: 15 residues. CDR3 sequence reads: CASSINKGSNQPQHF. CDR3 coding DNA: TGTGCCAGTAGTATTAATAAGGGGAGCAATCAGCCCCAGCATTTT.

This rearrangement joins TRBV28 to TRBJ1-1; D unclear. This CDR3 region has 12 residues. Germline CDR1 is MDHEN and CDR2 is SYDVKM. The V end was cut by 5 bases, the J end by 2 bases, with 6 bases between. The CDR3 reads CASSVSNTEAFF. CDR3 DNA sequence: TGTGCCAGCAGTGTCTCTAACACTGAAGCTTTCTTT. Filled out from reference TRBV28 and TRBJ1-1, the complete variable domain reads DVKVTQSSRYLVKRTGEKVFLECVQDMDHENMFWYRQDPGLGLRLIYFSYDVKMKEKGDIPEGYSVSREKKERFSLILESASTNQTSMYLCASSVSNTEAFFGQGTRLTVV.

The CDR3 protein is CAISDRQGNEKLFF. The CDR3 coding sequence is TGTGCCATCAGTGACAGGCAGGGGAATGAAAAACTGTTTTTT. V usage is TRBV10-3 and J usage is TRBJ1-4; weak D call: TRBD1 (6 bases). The CDR3 is 14 residues long. Germline V gene data show CDR1 as ENHRY and CDR2 as SYGVKD. Trimming stripped 3 bases from V and 5 bases from J, with 10 bases between.

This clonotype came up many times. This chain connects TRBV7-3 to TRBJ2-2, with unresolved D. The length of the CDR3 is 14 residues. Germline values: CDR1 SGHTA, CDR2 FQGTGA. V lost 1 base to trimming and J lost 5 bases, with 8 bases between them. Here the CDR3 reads CASSLIAETGELFF. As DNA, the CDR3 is TGTGCCAGCAGCTTAATTGCTGAGACCGGGGAGCTGTTTTTT.

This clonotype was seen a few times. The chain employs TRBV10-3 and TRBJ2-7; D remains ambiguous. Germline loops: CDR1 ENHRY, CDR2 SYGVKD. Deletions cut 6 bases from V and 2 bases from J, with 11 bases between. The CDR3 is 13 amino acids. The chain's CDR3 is CAIRPTEPYEQYF. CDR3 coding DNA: TGTGCCATCAGGCCTACAGAGCCCTACGAGCAGTACTTC.

DNA of the CDR3: TGTGCCAGCACCGCAGGGGCTGGGACCCAGTACTTC. Translated, it gives CASTAGAGTQYF. The gene calls are TRBV6-1 and TRBJ2-5; D is perhaps TRBD1 (6 bases). Germline CDR1 reads MNHNS; CDR2 reads SASEGT. The CDR3 is 12 residues long. The ends were cut back, 7 bases at V and 7 bases at J, with 13 bases in the middle.

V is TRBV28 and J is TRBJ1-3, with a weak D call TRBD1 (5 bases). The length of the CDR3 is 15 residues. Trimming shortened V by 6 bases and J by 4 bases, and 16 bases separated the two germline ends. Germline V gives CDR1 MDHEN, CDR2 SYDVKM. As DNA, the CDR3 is TGTGCCAGCAGCACCGGGGACCGCACGGGAAACACCATATATTTT. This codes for CASSTGDRTGNTIYF.

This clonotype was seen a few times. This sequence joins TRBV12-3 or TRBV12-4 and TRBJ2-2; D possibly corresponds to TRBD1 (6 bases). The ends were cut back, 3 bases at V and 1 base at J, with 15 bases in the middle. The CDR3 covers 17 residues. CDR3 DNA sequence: TGTGCCAGCAGTTTTGTCCCGGGGACAATGAACACCGGGGAGCTGTTTTTT. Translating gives CASSFVPGTMNTGELFF.